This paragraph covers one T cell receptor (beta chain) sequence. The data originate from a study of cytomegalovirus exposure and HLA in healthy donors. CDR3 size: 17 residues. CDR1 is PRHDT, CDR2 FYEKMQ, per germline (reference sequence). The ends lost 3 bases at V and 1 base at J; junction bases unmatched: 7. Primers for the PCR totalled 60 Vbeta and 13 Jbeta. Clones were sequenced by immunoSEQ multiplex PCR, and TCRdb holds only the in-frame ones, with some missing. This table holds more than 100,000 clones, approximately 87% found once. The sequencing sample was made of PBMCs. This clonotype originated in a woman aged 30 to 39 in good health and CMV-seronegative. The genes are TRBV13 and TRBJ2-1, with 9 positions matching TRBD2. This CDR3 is CASSLGREGPSYNEQFF. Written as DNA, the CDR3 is TGTGCCAGCAGCTTGGGGCGGGAGGGCCCGTCCTACAATGAGCAGTTCTTC. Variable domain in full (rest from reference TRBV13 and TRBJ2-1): AAGVIQSPRHLIKEKRETATLKCYPIPRHDTVYWYQQGPGQDPQFLISFYEKMQSDKGSIPDRFSAQQFSDYHSELNMSSLELGDSALYFCASSLGREGPSYNEQFFGPGTRLTVL.